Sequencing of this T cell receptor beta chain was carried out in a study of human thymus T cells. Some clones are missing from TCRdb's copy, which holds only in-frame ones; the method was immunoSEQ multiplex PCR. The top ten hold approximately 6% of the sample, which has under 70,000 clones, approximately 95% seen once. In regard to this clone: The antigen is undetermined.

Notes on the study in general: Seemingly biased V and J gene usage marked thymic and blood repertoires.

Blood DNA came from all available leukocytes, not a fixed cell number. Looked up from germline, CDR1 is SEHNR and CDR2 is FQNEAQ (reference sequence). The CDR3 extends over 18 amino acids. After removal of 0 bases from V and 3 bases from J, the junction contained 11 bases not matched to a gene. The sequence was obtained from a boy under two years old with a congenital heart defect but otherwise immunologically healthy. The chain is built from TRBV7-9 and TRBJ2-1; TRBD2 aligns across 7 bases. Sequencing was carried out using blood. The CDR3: CASSLALFLGEGYNEQFF. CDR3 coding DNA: TGTGCCAGCAGCTTAGCCCTCTTCCTAGGGGAGGGCTACAATGAGCAGTTCTTC.